The rows below give T cell receptor beta chains drawn from one sample of a study of T cells in Graves' hyperthyroidism and ophthalmopathy. TCRdb redid the calling of the multiplex PCR reads with MiXCR, one entry per CDR3 protein. The repertoire consists of 750,000 to 900,000 distinct CDR3 sequences, with about 38% occurring once and the leading ten covering 7.5% to 9.5%. The sequenced sample was blood. The receptor set was obtained from a man between 18 and 35 years old with Graves' hyperthyroidism. The CDR3 runs from the conserved cysteine through the conserved F or W. Fields, in order: D gene, clone size, J gene, V gene, CDR3 DNA, CDR3 protein. The D gene is left open where the match is weak. Clone size appears in some rows only: once, few, many, or a class for an expanded clone.

TRBD1	many	TRBJ2-5	TRBV29-1	TGCAGCGTTGAGACAGGGTGGGGAGAGACCCAGTACTTC	CSVETGWGETQYF
NA	few	TRBJ2-7	TRBV20-1	TGCAGTGCCAGACAAGCCCACGAGCAGTACTTC	CSARQAHEQYF
NA	few	TRBJ2-7	TRBV4-1	TGCGCCAGCAGCCAAGGAATCGAGCAGTACTTC	CASSQGIEQYF
NA	NA	TRBJ1-1	TRBV29-1	TGCAGCCTGTCAGTGAACACTGAAGCTTTCTTT	CSLSVNTEAFF
TRBD2	NA	TRBJ2-7	TRBV25-1	TGCGCCAGCAGCCAATCCGGACTAGCCGCCACCTACGAGCAGTACTTC	CASSQSGLAATYEQYF
NA	many	TRBJ1-1	TRBV10-2	TGCGCCAGCAGTGAGTTCCAGGTGAACACTGAAGCTTTCTTT	CASSEFQVNTEAFF
NA	few	TRBJ2-7	TRBV2	TGTGCCAGCAGTGAATGGGTGTCACAAAGGGGGTCCTACGAGCAGTACTTC	CASSEWVSQRGSYEQYF
TRBD2	few	TRBJ2-5	TRBV20-1	TGCAGTGCTAAAGGTCCGGGACTAGCGGATCAAGAGACCCAGTACTTC	CSAKGPGLADQETQYF
NA	few	TRBJ1-2	TRBV12-3/TRBV12-4	TGTGCCAGCAGTCTCGACAGGACCCATGGCTACACCTTC	CASSLDRTHGYTF
TRBD1	few	TRBJ1-2	TRBV2	TGTGCCAGTCAGACAGGGGGAGTTGGCTACACCTTC	CASQTGGVGYTF
NA	NA	TRBJ1-1	TRBV29-1	TGCAGCGTTGAGTCTTCAACGAACACTGAAGCTTTCTTT	CSVESSTNTEAFF
NA	few	TRBJ1-3	TRBV5-1	TGCGCCAGCGCCCTAGGGGGGGCGCAGGCTGGAAACACCATATATTTT	CASALGGAQAGNTIYF
NA	NA	TRBJ2-2	TRBV7-2	TGTGCCAGCAGCACCACAATCACCGGGGAGCTGTTTTTT	CASSTTITGELFF
NA	NA	TRBJ1-5	TRBV7-8	TGTGCCAGCAGCTTAAATTGGCTCAAGCTTCATCAGCCCCAGCATTTT	CASSLNWLKLHQPQHF
TRBD2	few	TRBJ2-5	TRBV4-1	TGCGCCAGCAGCGAAGCGGGAGTGGAGGAGACCCAGTACTTC	CASSEAGVEETQYF
NA	many	TRBJ1-5	TRBV7-8	TGTGCCAGCAGCAAAACAGGAGATAGCAATCAGCCCCAGCATTTT	CASSKTGDSNQPQHF